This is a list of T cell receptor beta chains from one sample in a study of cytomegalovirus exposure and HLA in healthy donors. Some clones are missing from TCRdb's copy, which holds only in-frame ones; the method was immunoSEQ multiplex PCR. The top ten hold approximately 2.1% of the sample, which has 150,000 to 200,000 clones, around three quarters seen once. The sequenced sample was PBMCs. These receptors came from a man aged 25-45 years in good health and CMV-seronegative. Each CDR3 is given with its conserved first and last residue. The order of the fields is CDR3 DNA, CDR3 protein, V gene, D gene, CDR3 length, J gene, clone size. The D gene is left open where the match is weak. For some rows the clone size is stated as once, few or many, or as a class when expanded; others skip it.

CDR3nt: TGTGCCAGCAGGCGCTCGGGTGACCTTTTGAATGAGCAGTTCTTC; CDR3aa: CASRRSGDLLNEQFF; v_gene: TRBV6-6; d_gene: .; len: 15; j_gene: TRBJ2-1; abundance: .
CDR3nt: TGTGCCAGCAGCTCGACAGGATTAGATTTGGACAATGAGCAGTTCTTC; CDR3aa: CASSSTGLDLDNEQFF; v_gene: TRBV11-3; d_gene: .; len: 16; j_gene: TRBJ2-1; abundance: .
CDR3nt: TGTGCCAGCAGCCAAGGATTAGCGGGAGGGCCGGGTACGCAGTATTTT; CDR3aa: CASSQGLAGGPGTQYF; v_gene: TRBV4-2; d_gene: TRBD2; len: 16; j_gene: TRBJ2-3; abundance: .
CDR3nt: TGCGCCAGCAGTTCTATAGACAGGGGGCTCTCCTACGAGCAGTACTTC; CDR3aa: CASSSIDRGLSYEQYF; v_gene: TRBV5-1; d_gene: TRBD1; len: 16; j_gene: TRBJ2-7; abundance: once
CDR3nt: TGTGCCAGCAGCACGGACAGGGAAAATTCACCCCTCCACTTT; CDR3aa: CASSTDRENSPLHF; v_gene: TRBV7-9; d_gene: TRBD1; len: 14; j_gene: TRBJ1-6; abundance: .
CDR3nt: TGTGCCAGCAGTGCACGGGGGTTAAGCTCCTACGAGCAGTACTTC; CDR3aa: CASSARGLSSYEQYF; v_gene: TRBV6-6; d_gene: .; len: 15; j_gene: TRBJ2-7; abundance: .
CDR3nt: TGTGCCAGCAGTGAAGACAGTGGTTCCAATCAGCCCCAGCATTTT; CDR3aa: CASSEDSGSNQPQHF; v_gene: TRBV2; d_gene: .; len: 15; j_gene: TRBJ1-5; abundance: .
CDR3nt: TGTGCCAGCAGTTTAGAGGGACTAGCGGTAGAGCAGTTCTTC; CDR3aa: CASSLEGLAVEQFF; v_gene: TRBV28; d_gene: TRBD2; len: 14; j_gene: TRBJ2-1; abundance: once
CDR3nt: TGTGCCAGCAGCTCCACGATTGGGGGCGGGGGAGAGACCCAGTACTTC; CDR3aa: CASSSTIGGGGETQYF; v_gene: TRBV11-2; d_gene: .; len: 16; j_gene: TRBJ2-5; abundance: .
CDR3nt: TGTGCCAGCAGTTTGCGGGGACAGGGGGCGCTTTCACCCCTCCACTTT; CDR3aa: CASSLRGQGALSPLHF; v_gene: TRBV28; d_gene: TRBD1; len: 16; j_gene: TRBJ1-6; abundance: .
CDR3nt: TGTGCCAGCAGCTTAGGGTATTTGAAGGGGGCGCTAAGTGACGAGCAGTACTTC; CDR3aa: CASSLGYLKGALSDEQYF; v_gene: TRBV11-2; d_gene: TRBD1; len: 18; j_gene: TRBJ2-7; abundance: few
CDR3nt: TGTGCCAGCAGCCCAGACAGACTCCGATCCTACGAGCAGTACTTC; CDR3aa: CASSPDRLRSYEQYF; v_gene: TRBV7-2; d_gene: .; len: 15; j_gene: TRBJ2-7; abundance: .
CDR3nt: TGTGCCAGCAGTCCCCTAGGTGAGATGAACACTGAAGCTTTCTTT; CDR3aa: CASSPLGEMNTEAFF; v_gene: TRBV27; d_gene: .; len: 15; j_gene: TRBJ1-1; abundance: .
CDR3nt: TGTGCCAGCAGCGCCAGGACAGGGGGCGATGAGCAGTTCTTC; CDR3aa: CASSARTGGDEQFF; v_gene: TRBV7-9; d_gene: TRBD1; len: 14; j_gene: TRBJ2-1; abundance: .
CDR3nt: TGCGCCAGCAGCTCCGACAGGGTAACTGGAAACACCATATATTTT; CDR3aa: CASSSDRVTGNTIYF; v_gene: TRBV5-1; d_gene: TRBD1; len: 15; j_gene: TRBJ1-3; abundance: .
CDR3nt: TGTGCCAGCACTCTAAACACGGGATGGAACACTGAAGCTTTCTTT; CDR3aa: CASTLNTGWNTEAFF; v_gene: TRBV27; d_gene: .; len: 15; j_gene: TRBJ1-1; abundance: few
CDR3nt: TGCAGCGCTCGGACTGCGGGCTACGAGCAGTACTTC; CDR3aa: CSARTAGYEQYF; v_gene: TRBV29-1; d_gene: .; len: 12; j_gene: TRBJ2-7; abundance: .
CDR3nt: TGTGCCATCAGTGACAGGGCTACCGATGAGCAGTTCTTC; CDR3aa: CAISDRATDEQFF; v_gene: TRBV10-3; d_gene: .; len: 13; j_gene: TRBJ2-1; abundance: .
CDR3nt: TGTGCCTGGAGTGCACAACAGGGCAGCTTCACTGAAGCTTTCTTT; CDR3aa: CAWSAQQGSFTEAFF; v_gene: TRBV30; d_gene: .; len: 15; j_gene: TRBJ1-1; abundance: few
CDR3nt: TGCGCCAGCAGCTTTCTAGCGGGGACGAACACCGGGGAGCTGTTTTTT; CDR3aa: CASSFLAGTNTGELFF; v_gene: TRBV5-1; d_gene: TRBD2; len: 16; j_gene: TRBJ2-2; abundance: .
CDR3nt: TGTGCCAGCAACCCTCGAGGGCAGCTCGAGCAGTACTTC; CDR3aa: CASNPRGQLEQYF; v_gene: TRBV14; d_gene: .; len: 13; j_gene: TRBJ2-7; abundance: .
CDR3nt: TGTGCCAGCAGGTATCGCAGGGAACACGAGCAGTACTTC; CDR3aa: CASRYRREHEQYF; v_gene: TRBV6-5; d_gene: .; len: 13; j_gene: TRBJ2-7; abundance: .
CDR3nt: TGTGCCAGCAGCCGAACCGGGACACAAAGCTCCTACGAGCAGTACTTC; CDR3aa: CASSRTGTQSSYEQYF; v_gene: TRBV13; d_gene: .; len: 16; j_gene: TRBJ2-7; abundance: .
CDR3nt: TGTGCCAGTAGTAAAACTAGCGGGAGACTCTCGGGGGAGCAGTACTTC; CDR3aa: CASSKTSGRLSGEQYF; v_gene: TRBV19; d_gene: TRBD2; len: 16; j_gene: TRBJ2-7; abundance: .
CDR3nt: TGTGCCAGCTCACCTCCCCCCCTGATGGGGACTAGCGGGAGAATCGACTACGAGCAGTACTTC; CDR3aa: CASSPPPLMGTSGRIDYEQYF; v_gene: TRBV18; d_gene: TRBD2; len: 21; j_gene: TRBJ2-7; abundance: .
CDR3nt: TGTGCCAGCAATCTTCTCGGGACAGGGGGTGGCGAGCAGTACTTC; CDR3aa: CASNLLGTGGGEQYF; v_gene: TRBV27; d_gene: TRBD1; len: 15; j_gene: TRBJ2-7; abundance: once
CDR3nt: TGTGCCAGCAGGCTGGGACACCGCTCTGGGGCCAACGTCCTGACTTTC; CDR3aa: CASRLGHRSGANVLTF; v_gene: TRBV2; d_gene: .; len: 16; j_gene: TRBJ2-6; abundance: .
CDR3nt: TGTGCCAGCATTAGCGATTCACCCTACGAGCAGTACTTC; CDR3aa: CASISDSPYEQYF; v_gene: TRBV6-5; d_gene: .; len: 13; j_gene: TRBJ2-7; abundance: .
CDR3nt: TGCAGCGTTGAAGATCCTCAGGGTGAAGATACGCAGTATTTT; CDR3aa: CSVEDPQGEDTQYF; v_gene: TRBV29-1; d_gene: .; len: 14; j_gene: TRBJ2-3; abundance: few
CDR3nt: TGCGCCAGCAGCCAAGATGGGGGACTAGGCTCCAAGCAGTTCTTC; CDR3aa: CASSQDGGLGSKQFF; v_gene: TRBV4-1; d_gene: TRBD2; len: 15; j_gene: TRBJ2-1; abundance: .
CDR3nt: TGTGCCAGCAGTGTGACTAGATGGGGCAATGAGCAGTTCTTC; CDR3aa: CASSVTRWGNEQFF; v_gene: TRBV28; d_gene: .; len: 14; j_gene: TRBJ2-1; abundance: .
CDR3nt: TGTGCCAGCAGCTCAGGGGAGCGGAACACTGAAGCTTTCTTT; CDR3aa: CASSSGERNTEAFF; v_gene: TRBV7-9; d_gene: .; len: 14; j_gene: TRBJ1-1; abundance: .
CDR3nt: TGTGCCAGCTCACCACCGCGGCAGGGTCGAAGCCTTAACTATGGCTACACCTTC; CDR3aa: CASSPPRQGRSLNYGYTF; v_gene: TRBV18; d_gene: .; len: 18; j_gene: TRBJ1-2; abundance: .
CDR3nt: TGCGCCAGCAGCCAAACTAGCGGGAGAGTTCGGGGTGAGCAGTTCTTC; CDR3aa: CASSQTSGRVRGEQFF; v_gene: TRBV5-1; d_gene: TRBD2; len: 16; j_gene: TRBJ2-1; abundance: .
CDR3nt: TGTGCCAGCAGCTTAACTCCACAGGTGGATGGCTACACCTTC; CDR3aa: CASSLTPQVDGYTF; v_gene: TRBV7-3; d_gene: .; len: 14; j_gene: TRBJ1-2; abundance: .
CDR3nt: TGTGCCAGCAGCGTAGGCCCTAGCGGCACAGATACGCAGTATTTT; CDR3aa: CASSVGPSGTDTQYF; v_gene: TRBV9; d_gene: .; len: 15; j_gene: TRBJ2-3; abundance: .
CDR3nt: TGTGCCAGTAGACAGGGATGGGAAACTGAAGCTTTCTTT; CDR3aa: CASRQGWETEAFF; v_gene: TRBV19; d_gene: .; len: 13; j_gene: TRBJ1-1; abundance: .
CDR3nt: TGCAGCGTTCTAGGGGGTTATGGCTACACCTTC; CDR3aa: CSVLGGYGYTF; v_gene: TRBV29-1; d_gene: .; len: 11; j_gene: TRBJ1-2; abundance: .
CDR3nt: TGCGCCAGCAGTGATTTTGCGGGAGGGAGGGATGAGCAGTTCTTC; CDR3aa: CASSDFAGGRDEQFF; v_gene: TRBV10-1; d_gene: TRBD2; len: 15; j_gene: TRBJ2-1; abundance: .
CDR3nt: TGCGCCAGCAGCCCCTTATTCCGACTAAACACCGGGGAGCTGTTTTTT; CDR3aa: CASSPLFRLNTGELFF; v_gene: TRBV4-1; d_gene: .; len: 16; j_gene: TRBJ2-2; abundance: .
CDR3nt: TGTGCCAGCAGGACAGGGGGCTTGTTGTATGGCTACACCTTC; CDR3aa: CASRTGGLLYGYTF; v_gene: TRBV28; d_gene: TRBD1; len: 14; j_gene: TRBJ1-2; abundance: .
CDR3nt: TGTGCCACCAGCAGAGTGGAGGTTGGGCGGATCCTATACAATGAGCAGTTCTTC; CDR3aa: CATSRVEVGRILYNEQFF; v_gene: TRBV15; d_gene: .; len: 18; j_gene: TRBJ2-1; abundance: .
CDR3nt: TGTGCCTGGAGTGTACAACGACTAGCGGGAGGGAGGTATGAGCAGTTCTTC; CDR3aa: CAWSVQRLAGGRYEQFF; v_gene: TRBV30; d_gene: TRBD2; len: 17; j_gene: TRBJ2-1; abundance: .
CDR3nt: TGTGCCAGCAGCCTACAGGGCCCCAATCAGCCCCAGCATTTT; CDR3aa: CASSLQGPNQPQHF; v_gene: TRBV5-6; d_gene: .; len: 14; j_gene: TRBJ1-5; abundance: .
CDR3nt: TGTGCCAGCAGCGTTCAGGGGGGCTATGGCTACACCTTC; CDR3aa: CASSVQGGYGYTF; v_gene: TRBV9; d_gene: TRBD1; len: 13; j_gene: TRBJ1-2; abundance: .
CDR3nt: TGTGCCAGCAGGTTAAGACAGTCGGTCCAAGAGACCCAGTACTTC; CDR3aa: CASRLRQSVQETQYF; v_gene: TRBV5-5; d_gene: .; len: 15; j_gene: TRBJ2-5; abundance: .